This T cell receptor (beta chain) originates from a study of T-cell memory formation after mild COVID-19 (dated by TCRdb to about 2021). About the study as a whole: TCR sequence clusters from the two donors were largely donor specific. Two young, previously healthy adult volunteers made up the cohort, one male and one female. Longitudinal TCRalpha and TCRbeta repertoire sequencing tracked T-cell clones expanding and contracting after mild COVID-19 in a couple of donors. Broad study findings and their caveats: Clones that contracted from day 15 to 85 showed balanced CD4/CD8 phenotypes, whereas a second wave of clones that expanded from day 15 to 37 leaned towards CD4+. The study covered only a couple of mild cases, and larger cohorts including severe cases with pre-infection samples were considered necessary. Contracting CD4+ clones were found mainly in CM and EM memory subsets, while CD8+ clones were enriched in EMRA. Some responding clones were found in pre-infection memory, which suggests that pre-existing cross-reactive memory T cells took part in the SARS-CoV-2 response. SARS-CoV-2 specificity was not confirmed for the second-wave clones peaking on day 37.

Ficoll-Paque density gradient centrifugation was the method used to isolate PBMCs. The sequencer listed for this sample is Illumina NovaSeq 6000. TCRalpha and TCRbeta cDNA libraries were constructed by 5'RACE with constant-segment primers, with sample barcodes and unique molecular identifiers being introduced. RNA was extracted from every sample with Trizol reagent. Amplification of the libraries took two PCR steps, and the second step added a second sample barcode plus Illumina TruSeq adapters. Sequencing of libraries was performed on an Illumina NovaSeq with 2 x 150 bp paired-end reads. The paper's data handling went like this. With migec v1.2.7, reads were demultiplexed and then collapsed into UMI-guided consensus sequences. Using mixcr v2.1.11, UMI consensuses were aligned to TRA and TRB V and J templates and then assembled into clonotypes. A clonotype was counted as expanded or contracted only when both edgeR and NoisET called the clonotype significant, with the noise models trained on biological replicates. For edgeR calls, the thresholds were a false discovery rate-adjusted p below 0.01 and a log2 fold-change of 1. As an exploratory analysis of dynamics, max-normalized trajectories of the 1000 most abundant clonotypes were examined with PCA combined with hierarchical clustering. Each responding clone was given a CD4 or CD8 phenotype based on the CD4+ and CD8+ repertoires, which had been sequenced separately. TCRdb's own reprocessing of the public reads used fastp at Q25 and MiXCR and kept productive beta chains. Each entry merges the rows of one CDR3 protein and shows their most common DNA and genes. TCRdb assigned the V and J calls; the authors' analysis was not used. Counted in this sample were about 240,000 distinct CDR3 sequences; around 10% of them appeared once. The top ten clones comprise 20% to 25% of the sample.

V loses 11 bases, J loses 5 bases, and the germline ends lie 15 bases apart. The CDR3 runs 13 residues from the cysteine to the phenylalanine. This entry keeps only the CDR3 DNA: 39 bases, framed from base 1. Turning to this clonotype: The antigen it recognizes is unknown. Base-call qualities are not available, and no considerably larger clone is one nucleotide away.

This receptor was obtained from a man aged 18 to 30 who had mild COVID-19 (a few samples of this study predate the infection). The sample titles of this study are shuffled in the database, so cell type and time point are left out; the donor was told from shared clones. Material for sequencing was PBMCs or a T cell subset sorted from them (not recorded which). Rearrangement joined TRBV23-1 to TRBJ1-4, with the D segment identity uncertain. TRBV23-1 carries the ORF label, with uncertain function. CDR3 loop: CAGQTGKNEKLFF. The nucleotide sequence is TGCGCCGGCCAGACGGGCAAGAATGAAAAACTGTTTTTT.